These T cell receptor beta chains were read from a single sample in a study of CD4 T cell repertoires in COVID-19. The protocol was immunoSEQ multiplex PCR, while the TCRdb copy is restricted to in-frame clones and leaves out a portion. The table shows some 71,000 clones, with 83% occurring only once. The specimen was CD4+ T cells from peripheral blood, collected after recovery from COVID-19. These receptors originate from a human donor who had COVID-19. Each CDR3 is given with its conserved first and last residue. The D gene is left open where the match is weak. Only some rows state a clone size, as once, few, many or a class for expanded clones.

size: -; D: -; V: TRBV3-1/TRBV3-2; J: TRBJ2-1; CDR3: CASSLRGFNEQFF; DNA: TGTGCCAGCAGCCTACGGGGCTTCAATGAGCAGTTCTTC
size: -; D: TRBD2; V: TRBV6-1; J: TRBJ2-7; CDR3: CASSERLAGWNSYEQYF; DNA: TGTGCCAGCAGTGAAAGACTAGCGGGGTGGAACTCCTACGAGCAGTACTTC
size: once; D: -; V: TRBV30; J: TRBJ2-3; CDR3: CAWSLTGGVDTQYF; DNA: TGTGCCTGGAGCCTGACGGGGGGCGTAGATACGCAGTATTTT
size: -; D: TRBD2; V: TRBV3-1/TRBV3-2; J: TRBJ2-2; CDR3: CASSPSGGVTGELFF; DNA: TGTGCCAGCAGCCCTAGCGGGGGGGTTACCGGGGAGCTGTTTTTT
size: few; D: -; V: TRBV6-5; J: TRBJ1-1; CDR3: CASSYMRDTEAFF; DNA: TGTGCCAGCAGTTACATGCGGGACACTGAAGCTTTCTTT
size: -; D: TRBD1; V: TRBV28; J: TRBJ1-4; CDR3: CASSFYRGGNEKLFF; DNA: TGTGCCAGCAGTTTTTACAGGGGTGGGAATGAAAAACTGTTTTTT
size: few; D: -; V: TRBV7-2; J: TRBJ2-2; CDR3: CASSLGKNTGELFF; DNA: TGTGCCAGCAGCTTGGGAAAGAACACCGGGGAGCTGTTTTTT
size: -; D: -; V: TRBV6-5; J: TRBJ1-2; CDR3: CASSPPPISGYGYTF; DNA: TGTGCCAGCAGTCCCCCCCCAATTTCTGGCTATGGCTACACCTTC
size: -; D: TRBD1; V: TRBV3-1/TRBV3-2; J: TRBJ1-1; CDR3: CASSLDREDTEAFF; DNA: TGTGCCAGCAGCCTGGACAGGGAAGACACTGAAGCTTTCTTT
size: -; D: -; V: TRBV20-1; J: TRBJ2-5; CDR3: CSASTAGEETQYF; DNA: TGCAGTGCTAGTACGGCAGGAGAAGAGACCCAGTACTTC
size: few; D: -; V: TRBV19; J: TRBJ2-5; CDR3: CASSRGETQYF; DNA: TGTGCCAGTAGTCGGGGGGAGACCCAGTACTTC
size: -; D: -; V: TRBV21-1; J: TRBJ2-7; CDR3: CASEFLGRPEEQYF; DNA: TGTGCCAGCGAGTTCCTGGGACGGCCCGAGGAGCAGTACTTC
size: -; D: TRBD2; V: TRBV2; J: TRBJ2-2; CDR3: CASSERLAGAGELFF; DNA: TGTGCCAGCAGTGAAAGGCTAGCGGGGGCCGGGGAGCTGTTTTTT
size: -; D: TRBD1; V: TRBV7-9; J: TRBJ1-1; CDR3: CASSATGGNTEAFF; DNA: TGTGCCAGCAGCGCGACAGGGGGTAACACTGAAGCTTTCTTT